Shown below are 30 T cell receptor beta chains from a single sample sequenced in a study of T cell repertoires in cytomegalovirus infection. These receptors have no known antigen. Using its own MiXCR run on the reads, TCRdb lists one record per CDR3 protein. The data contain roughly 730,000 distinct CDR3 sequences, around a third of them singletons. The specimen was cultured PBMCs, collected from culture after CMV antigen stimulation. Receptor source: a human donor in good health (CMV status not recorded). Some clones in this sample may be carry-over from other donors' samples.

CDR3 in DNA: TGTGCCAGCAGATTCGGACTTAACACCGGGGAGCTGTTTTTT. It encodes CASRFGLNTGELFF. This sequence joins TRBV5-6 and TRBJ2-2, with D perhaps TRBD2 (5 bases). V lost 5 bases to trimming and J lost 2 bases, with 10 bases between them. CDR1 is SGHDT, CDR2 YYEEEE, per germline. The CDR3 length is 14 residues.

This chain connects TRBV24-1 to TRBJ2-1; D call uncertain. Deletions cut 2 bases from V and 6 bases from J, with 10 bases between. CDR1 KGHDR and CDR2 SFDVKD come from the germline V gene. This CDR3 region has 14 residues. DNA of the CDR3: TGTGCCACCAGTGATTCCGCTGGGCGCAATGAGCAGTTCTTC. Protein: CATSDSAGRNEQFF.

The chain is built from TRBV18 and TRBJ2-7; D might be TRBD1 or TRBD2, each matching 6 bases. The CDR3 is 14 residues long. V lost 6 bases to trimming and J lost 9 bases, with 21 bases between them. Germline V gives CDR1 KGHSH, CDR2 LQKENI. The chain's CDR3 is CASSYGEGGSVQYF. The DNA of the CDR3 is TGTGCCAGCTCGTACGGAGAGGGGGGATCAGTGCAGTACTTC.

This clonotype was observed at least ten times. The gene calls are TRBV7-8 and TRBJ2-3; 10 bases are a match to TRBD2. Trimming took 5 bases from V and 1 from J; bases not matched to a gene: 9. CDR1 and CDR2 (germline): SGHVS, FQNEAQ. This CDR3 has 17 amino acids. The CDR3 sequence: CASSPGVAGGRTDTQYF. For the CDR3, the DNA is TGTGCCAGCAGCCCGGGTGTAGCGGGGGGCCGCACAGATACGCAGTATTTT.

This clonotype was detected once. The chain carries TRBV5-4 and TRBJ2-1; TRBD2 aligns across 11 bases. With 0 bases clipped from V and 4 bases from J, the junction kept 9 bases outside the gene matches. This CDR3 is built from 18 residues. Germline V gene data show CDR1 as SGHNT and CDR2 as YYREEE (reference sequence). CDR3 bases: TGTGCCAGCAGCTTGGGCGACGGACTAGCGGGTTTATACAATGAGCAGTTCTTC. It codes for CASSLGDGLAGLYNEQFF.

CDR3 region: CASAQGTGNTIYF. The DNA for the CDR3 is TGTGCCAGCGCCCAGGGTACTGGAAACACCATATATTTT. The J gene is TRBJ1-3, the V gene TRBV12-3 or TRBV12-4; D possibly corresponds to TRBD1 (5 bases). This CDR3 has 13 residues. V lost 8 bases, J lost 2 bases, and 10 bases lay in between.

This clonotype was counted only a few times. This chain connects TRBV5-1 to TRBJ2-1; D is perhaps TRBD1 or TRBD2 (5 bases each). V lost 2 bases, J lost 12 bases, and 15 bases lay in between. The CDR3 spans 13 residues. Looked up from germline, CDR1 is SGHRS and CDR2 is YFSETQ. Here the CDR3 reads CASSFDSGSRQFF. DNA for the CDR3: TGCGCCAGCAGCTTTGACAGCGGTTCTAGGCAGTTCTTC.

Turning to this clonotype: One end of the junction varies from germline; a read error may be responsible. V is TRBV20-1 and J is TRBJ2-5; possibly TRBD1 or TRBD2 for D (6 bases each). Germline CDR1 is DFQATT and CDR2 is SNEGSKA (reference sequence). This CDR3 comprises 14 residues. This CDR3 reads CSARGGQAGETQYF. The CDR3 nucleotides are TGCAGTGCCAGAGGGGGTCAGGCGGGGGAGACCCAGTACTTC.

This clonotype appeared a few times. In DNA form, the CDR3 reads TGTGCCAGCAGCTCCGACAGGTATGAGCAGTTCTTC. It codes for CASSSDRYEQFF. The V and J genes are TRBV7-2 and TRBJ2-1, with a tentative D call TRBD1 (6 bases). Trimming took off 4 bases at V and 8 bases at J, with 9 bases between the two ends. Germline V CDR1 and CDR2: SGHTA, FQGNSA. This CDR3 has 12 residues.

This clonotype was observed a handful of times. The CDR3 loop reads CSAARDTSTDTQYF. The DNA of the CDR3 is TGCAGTGCCGCCCGAGATACTAGCACAGATACGCAGTATTTT. V and J are TRBV20-1 and TRBJ2-3; D is ambiguous. The V gene's germline CDR1 is DFQATT and CDR2 SNEGSKA (reference sequence). The CDR3 runs to 14 residues. V lost 6 bases to trimming and J lost 0 bases, with 13 bases between them.

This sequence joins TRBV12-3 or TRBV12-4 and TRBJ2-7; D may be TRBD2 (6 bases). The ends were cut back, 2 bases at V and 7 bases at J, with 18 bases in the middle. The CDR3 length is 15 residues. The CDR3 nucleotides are TGTGCCAGCAGTTTATTCGCCGGGGGAGCGAGGGAGCAGTACTTC. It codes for CASSLFAGGAREQYF.

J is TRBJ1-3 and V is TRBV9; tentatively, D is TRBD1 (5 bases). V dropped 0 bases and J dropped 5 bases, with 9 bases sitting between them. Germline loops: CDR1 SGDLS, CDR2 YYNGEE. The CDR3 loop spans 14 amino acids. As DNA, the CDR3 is TGTGCCAGCAGCGTAGCAGACAGACGAAACACCATATATTTT. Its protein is CASSVADRRNTIYF.

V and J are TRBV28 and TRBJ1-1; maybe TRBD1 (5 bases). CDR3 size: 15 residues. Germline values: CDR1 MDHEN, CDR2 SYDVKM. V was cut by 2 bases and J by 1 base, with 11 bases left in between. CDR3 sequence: CASSLGGHTNTEAFF. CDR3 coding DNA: TGTGCCAGCAGTTTAGGCGGACACACGAACACTGAAGCTTTCTTT.

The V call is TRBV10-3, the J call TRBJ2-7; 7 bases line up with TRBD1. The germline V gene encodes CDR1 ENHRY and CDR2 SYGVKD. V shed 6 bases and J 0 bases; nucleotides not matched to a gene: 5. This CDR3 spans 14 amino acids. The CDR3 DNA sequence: TGTGCCATCAGAGCCGACAGGGACTCCTACGAGCAGTACTTC. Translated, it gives CAIRADRDSYEQYF.

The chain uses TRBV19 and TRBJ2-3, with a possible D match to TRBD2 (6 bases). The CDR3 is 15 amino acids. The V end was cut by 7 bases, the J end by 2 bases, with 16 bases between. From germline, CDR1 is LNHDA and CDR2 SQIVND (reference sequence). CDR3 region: CASTPAGWATDTQYF. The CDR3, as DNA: TGTGCCAGTACCCCGGCGGGGTGGGCCACAGATACGCAGTATTTT.

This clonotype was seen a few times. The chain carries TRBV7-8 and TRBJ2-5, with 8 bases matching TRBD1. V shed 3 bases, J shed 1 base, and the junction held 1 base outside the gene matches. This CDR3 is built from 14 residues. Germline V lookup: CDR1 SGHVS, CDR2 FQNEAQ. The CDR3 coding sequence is TGTGCCAGCAGCTTCGACAGGGGCCAAGAGACCCAGTACTTC. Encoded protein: CASSFDRGQETQYF.

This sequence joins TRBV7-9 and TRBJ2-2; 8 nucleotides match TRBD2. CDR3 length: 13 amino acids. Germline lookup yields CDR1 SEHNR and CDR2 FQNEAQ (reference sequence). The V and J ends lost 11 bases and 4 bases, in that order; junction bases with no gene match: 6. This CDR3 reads CASREGITGELFF. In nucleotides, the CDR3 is TGTGCCTCACGGGAGGGAATCACCGGGGAGCTGTTTTTT. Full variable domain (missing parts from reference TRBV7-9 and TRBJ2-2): DTGVSQNPRHKITKRGQNVTFRCDPISEHNRLYWYRQTLGQGPEFLTYFQNEAQLEKSRLLSDRFSAERPKGSFSTLEIQRTEQGDSAMYLCASREGITGELFFGEGSRLTVL.

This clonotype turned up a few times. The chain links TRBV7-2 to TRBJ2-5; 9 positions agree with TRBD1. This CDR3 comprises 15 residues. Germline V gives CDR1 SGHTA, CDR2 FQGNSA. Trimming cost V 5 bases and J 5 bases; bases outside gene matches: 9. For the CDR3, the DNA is TGTGCCAGCAGCATATACAGGGGGCAAGGGGAGACCCAGTACTTC. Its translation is CASSIYRGQGETQYF. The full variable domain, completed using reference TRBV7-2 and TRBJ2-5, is GAGVSQSPSNKVTEKGKDVELRCDPISGHTALYWYRQSLGQGLEFLIYFQGNSAPDKSGLPSDRFSAERTGGSVSTLTIQRTQQEDSAVYLCASSIYRGQGETQYFGPGTRLLVL.

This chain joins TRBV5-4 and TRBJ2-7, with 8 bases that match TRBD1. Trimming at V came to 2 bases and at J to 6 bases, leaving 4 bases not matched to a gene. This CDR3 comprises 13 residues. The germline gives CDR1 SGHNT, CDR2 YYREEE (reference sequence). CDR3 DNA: TGTGCCAGCAGCTTAATGCAGGGGGCCGAGCAGTACTTC. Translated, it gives CASSLMQGAEQYF.

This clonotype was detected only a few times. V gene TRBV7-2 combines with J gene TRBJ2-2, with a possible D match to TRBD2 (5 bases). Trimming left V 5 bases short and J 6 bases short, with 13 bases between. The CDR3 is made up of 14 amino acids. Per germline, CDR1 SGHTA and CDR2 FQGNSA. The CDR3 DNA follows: TGTGCCAGCAGCACCGGGAAAGGTGCCGGGGAGCTGTTTTTT. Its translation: CASSTGKGAGELFF.

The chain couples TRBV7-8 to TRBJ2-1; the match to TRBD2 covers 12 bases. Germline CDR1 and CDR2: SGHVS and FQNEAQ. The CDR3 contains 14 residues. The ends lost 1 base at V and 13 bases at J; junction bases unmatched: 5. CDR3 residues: CASSLVASGGDQFF. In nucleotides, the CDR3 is TGTGCCAGCAGCTTAGTGGCTAGCGGGGGGGATCAGTTCTTC.

The CDR3 loop is CASSEGTGGGEQYF. CDR3 DNA: TGTGCCAGCAGTGAAGGGACAGGGGGAGGCGAGCAGTACTTC. This chain joins TRBV6-4 and TRBJ2-7, with 11 bases lining up with TRBD1. The germline V gene has CDR1 MRHNA and CDR2 SNTAGT. Germline trimming cut 3 bases from V and 6 bases from J; bases unmatched to any gene: 4. This CDR3 is 14 amino acids long.

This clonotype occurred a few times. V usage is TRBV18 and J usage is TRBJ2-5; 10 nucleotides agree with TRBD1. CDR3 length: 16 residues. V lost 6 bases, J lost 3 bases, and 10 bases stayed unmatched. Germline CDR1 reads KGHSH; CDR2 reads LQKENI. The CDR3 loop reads CASSLRQGAREETQYF. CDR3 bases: TGTGCCAGCTCCCTTCGACAGGGGGCTCGGGAAGAGACCCAGTACTTC.

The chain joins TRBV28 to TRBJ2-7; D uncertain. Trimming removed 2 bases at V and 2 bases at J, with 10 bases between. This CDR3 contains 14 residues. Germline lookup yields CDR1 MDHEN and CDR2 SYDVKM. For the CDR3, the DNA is TGTGCCAGCAGTTTAGACCCGGCCACCTACGAGCAGTACTTC. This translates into CASSLDPATYEQYF.

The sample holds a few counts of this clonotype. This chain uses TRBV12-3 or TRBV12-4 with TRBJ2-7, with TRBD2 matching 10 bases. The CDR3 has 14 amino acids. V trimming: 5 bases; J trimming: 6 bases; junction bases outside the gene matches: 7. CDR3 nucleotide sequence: TGTGCCAGCAGTAGGACTAGCGGAGCTTTCGAGCAGTACTTC. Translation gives CASSRTSGAFEQYF.

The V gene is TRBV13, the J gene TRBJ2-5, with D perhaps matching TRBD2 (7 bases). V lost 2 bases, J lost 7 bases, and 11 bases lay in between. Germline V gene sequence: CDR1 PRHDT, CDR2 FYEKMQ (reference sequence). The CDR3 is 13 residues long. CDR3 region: CASSLLGGGTQYF. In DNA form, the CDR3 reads TGTGCCAGCAGCTTACTAGGGGGGGGGACCCAGTACTTC. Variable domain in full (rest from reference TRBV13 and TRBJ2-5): AAGVIQSPRHLIKEKRETATLKCYPIPRHDTVYWYQQGPGQDPQFLISFYEKMQSDKGSIPDRFSAQQFSDYHSELNMSSLELGDSALYFCASSLLGGGTQYFGPGTRLLVL.

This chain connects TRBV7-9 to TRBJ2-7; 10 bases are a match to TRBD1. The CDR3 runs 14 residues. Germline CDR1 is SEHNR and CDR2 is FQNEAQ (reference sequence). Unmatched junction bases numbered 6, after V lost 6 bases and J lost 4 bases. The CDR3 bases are TGTGCCAGCAGTCATGACAGGGGGCTATACGAGCAGTACTTC. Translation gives CASSHDRGLYEQYF.

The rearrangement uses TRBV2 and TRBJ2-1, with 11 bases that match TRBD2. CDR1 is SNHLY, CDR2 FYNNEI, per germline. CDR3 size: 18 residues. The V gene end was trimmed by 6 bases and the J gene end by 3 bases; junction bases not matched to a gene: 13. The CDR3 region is CASSATWIAGGDYNEQFF. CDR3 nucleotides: TGTGCCAGCAGCGCCACCTGGATAGCGGGGGGGGACTACAATGAGCAGTTCTTC.

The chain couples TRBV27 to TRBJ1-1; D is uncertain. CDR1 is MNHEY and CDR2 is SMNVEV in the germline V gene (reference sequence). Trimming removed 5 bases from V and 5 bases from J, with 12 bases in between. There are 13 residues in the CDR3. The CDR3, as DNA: TGTGCCAGCAGTCCGTTGGTCAGGACTGAAGCTTTCTTT. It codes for CASSPLVRTEAFF.

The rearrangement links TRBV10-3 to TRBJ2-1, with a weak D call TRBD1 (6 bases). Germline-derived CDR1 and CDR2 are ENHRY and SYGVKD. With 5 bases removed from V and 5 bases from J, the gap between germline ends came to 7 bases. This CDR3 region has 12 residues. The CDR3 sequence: CAISRQDNEQFF. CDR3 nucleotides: TGTGCCATCAGTCGACAGGACAATGAGCAGTTCTTC.